This T cell receptor beta chain was sequenced for a study of T-cell reconstitution after alpha-beta-depleted transplantation in children. Trimming at V came to 4 bases and at J to 5 bases, leaving 8 bases not matched to a gene. Germline V lookup: CDR1 GTSNPN, CDR2 SVGIG (reference sequence). The CDR3 runs to 14 residues. This clonotype was observed once. Molecular barcoding with unique molecular identifiers was used for the TCRbeta library. TCRdb processed the PCR reads anew with MiXCR; each CDR3 protein has one entry. The sample includes approximately 240,000 distinct CDR3 sequences, around 10% seen only once; the top ten take approximately 6.6%.

The chain recombines TRBV30 with TRBJ1-1; 9 bases are a match to TRBD1. This specimen consisted of PBMCs from the stem cell graft donor, obtained from the stem cell graft. The origin of this receptor is a human donor who donated a stem cell graft to a child with acute lymphoblastic leukemia. DNA for the CDR3: TGTGCCTGGACCGCCGGGACAGGGATAACTGAAGCTTTCTTT. This sequence encodes CAWTAGTGITEAFF.